The next 10 T cell receptor beta chains were all read from a single sample in a study of cytomegalovirus exposure and HLA in healthy donors. The study ran its PCR with 60 Vbeta and 13 Jbeta primers. Profiled with immunoSEQ multiplex PCR; TCRdb holds only in-frame clones, not every one. The sample yields about 130,000 clones, 82% seen once. The sequenced sample was PBMCs. The receptors were sampled from a boy aged 2 to 9 in good health and CMV-seronegative.

The J gene is TRBJ1-5, the V gene TRBV11-1; 8 bases line up with TRBD1. The CDR3 runs to 15 residues. Germline assignment: CDR1 SGHAT and CDR2 FQDESV (reference sequence). V shed 4 bases and J 4 bases; nucleotides not matched to a gene: 6. The CDR3 DNA reads TGTGCCAGCAGCTCCGGACAGGGAGGAAATCAGCCCCAGCATTTT. It is translated as CASSSGQGGNQPQHF.

The CDR3 loop reads CASSLRDFQPNEKLFF. The CDR3 coding sequence is TGCGCCAGCAGCCTGCGGGACTTCCAGCCTAATGAAAAACTGTTTTTT. The chain uses TRBV4-1 and TRBJ1-4; maybe TRBD1 (5 bases). V shed 4 bases and J shed 3 bases, with 15 bases lying between them. CDR1 MGHRA and CDR2 YSYEKL come from the germline V gene. The CDR3 loop spans 16 amino acids.

As regards this clone: Its ends do not fully match the called genes, so a read error is possible. This chain uses TRBV2 with TRBJ1-6; D unclear. The CDR3 extends over 15 amino acids. Germline CDR1 SNHLY, CDR2 FYNNEI. The CDR3 reads CASSKASSYNSPLHF. The CDR3 DNA follows: TGTGCCAGCAGTAAAGCTAGCTCCTATAATTCACCCCTCCACTTT.

This sequence joins TRBV4-2 and TRBJ1-3, with D maybe TRBD1 (5 bases). The CDR3 has 15 amino acids. V dropped 1 base and J dropped 1 base, with 8 bases sitting between them. Germline values: CDR1 LGHNA, CDR2 YNFKEQ. CDR3: CASSQVPGSGNTIYF. In DNA, the CDR3 is TGTGCCAGCAGCCAAGTGCCAGGGTCTGGAAACACCATATATTTT.

The V gene is TRBV20-1, the J gene TRBJ2-7; the D is unclear. The CDR3 sequence is 11 residues long. Germline loops: CDR1 DFQATT, CDR2 SNEGSKA (reference sequence). Deletions cut 4 bases from V and 4 bases from J, with 8 bases between. CDR3 in amino acids: CSATPSYEQYF. Here the CDR3 DNA reads TGCAGTGCTACCCCCTCTTACGAGCAGTACTTC.

The chain joins TRBV10-1 to TRBJ2-2; 11 bases are a match to TRBD1. V gave up 3 bases and J gave up 6 bases; unmatched junction bases: 3. This CDR3 comprises 15 residues. CDR1 is WNHNN and CDR2 is SYGVQD in the germline V gene (reference sequence). CDR3 sequence reads: CASSEVGQGAGELFF. DNA of the CDR3: TGCGCCAGCAGTGAAGTGGGACAGGGGGCCGGGGAGCTGTTTTTT.

The chain joins TRBV7-9 to TRBJ2-7; D perhaps matches TRBD2 (6 bases). Germline V CDR1 and CDR2: SEHNR, FQNEAQ (reference sequence). The CDR3 is 18 amino acids. CDR3 amino acids: CSSSLVLGHGSHGYEQYV. CDR3 in DNA: TGTTCCAGCAGCTTAGTCCTCGGACACGGGAGCCACGGCTACGAGCAGTACGTC.

A few counts support this clone. This chain connects TRBV2 to TRBJ1-3, with D maybe TRBD1 (5 bases). This CDR3 has 15 amino acids. V lost 6 bases and J lost 1, with 13 bases in between. Germline V gene lookup returns CDR1 SNHLY and CDR2 FYNNEI. The CDR3: CASSLSGGSGNTIYF. The CDR3 nucleotides read TGTGCCAGCAGCCTATCCGGGGGGTCTGGAAACACCATATATTTT.

The V gene is TRBV7-3, the J gene TRBJ2-2, with 11 bases that match TRBD2. V shed 1 base and J 1 base; nucleotides not matched to a gene: 2. In germline, CDR1 is SGHTA, CDR2 FQGTGA. The CDR3 consists of 17 residues. This CDR3 is CASSLMGLAENTGELFF. The CDR3 nucleotides are TGTGCCAGCAGCTTAATGGGACTAGCGGAGAACACCGGGGAGCTGTTTTTT.

The rearrangement joins TRBV10-1 to TRBJ2-7; 7 bases are shared with TRBD2. V was pared by 1 base and J by 6 bases, with 3 bases of the junction left unmatched. CDR3 size: 13 residues. Germline loops: CDR1 WNHNN, CDR2 SYGVQD (reference sequence). Written as DNA, the CDR3 is TGCGCCAGCAGTGAGTGGCGGGAGACCGAGCAGTACGTC. Its protein product is CASSEWRETEQYV.